This T cell receptor (beta chain) was obtained from a study of shared clonotypes between healthy human individuals. Measured with immunoSEQ multiplex PCR; TCRdb has only the in-frame clones, and not every one. The data contain about 1 million clones, 75% of them seen just once; the ten biggest clones take up about 1.5%. Note on this clone: Its antigen is not known.

Study-level findings and limits: Sharing across four donors was seen in approximately 5.2% of naive CD4 clonotypes. There were few donors, and this limited the genetic and exposure-history diversity represented.

This receptor was taken from a man between 18 and 29 years old in good health. Sequenced material: memory CD4+ T cells sorted from blood. The subset here: CD45RA-negative fraction.

CDR3 in DNA: TGTGCCAGCAGCGGGGGACAGGCGTTAAATTCACCCCTCCACTTT. Its protein is CASSGGQALNSPLHF. This rearrangement joins TRBV9 to TRBJ1-6; 8 bases match TRBD1. The CDR3 totals 15 residues. The V segment lost 3 bases and the J segment 7 bases; nucleotides outside the gene matches: 6. Germline V gene lookup returns CDR1 SGDLS and CDR2 YYNGEE.